These 3 T cell receptor beta chains share one sample of origin, sequenced in a study of preoperative IRX-2 immunotherapy in early breast cancer. Clones were sequenced by immunoSEQ multiplex PCR, and TCRdb holds only the in-frame ones, with some missing. The sample shows 24,000 or so clones, around 96% of them seen only once. The treatment: preoperative locoregional IRX-2 cytokine immunotherapy. Here the sequenced sample was tumor tissue, taken after IRX-2 immunotherapy. Receptor source: a human donor with breast cancer.

The rearrangement uses TRBV18 and TRBJ2-2; the D is unclear. The CDR3 covers 15 residues. Trimming stripped 1 base from V and 4 bases from J, with 10 bases between. CDR1 is KGHSH, CDR2 LQKENI, per germline. As DNA, the CDR3 is TGTGCCAGCTCACCACAAGGTAGCAGCACCGGGGAGCTGTTTTTT. It is translated as CASSPQGSSTGELFF.

The CDR3 is CSATSYEQYF. CDR3 nucleotide sequence: TGCAGTGCTACAAGCTACGAGCAGTACTTC. The rearrangement joins TRBV20-1 to TRBJ2-5; D is undetermined. The J call is uncertain, as TRBJ2-7 better fits the DNA end. The germline CDR1 and CDR2 sequences are DFQATT and SNEGSKA (reference sequence). This CDR3 is 10 amino acids long.

This clone was detected only once. This sequence joins TRBV19 and TRBJ2-7, with a possible D match to TRBD1 (5 bases). The CDR3 spans 14 residues. The V gene lost 4 bases and the J gene lost 5 bases, with 15 bases spanning the gap. The V gene's germline CDR1 is LNHDA and CDR2 SQIVND (reference sequence). CDR3 nucleotides: TGTGCCAGTAGTAAGTCCCAGGGTCGCCACGAGCAGTACTTC. Protein: CASSKSQGRHEQYF. The variable domain in full, with the rest retrieved from reference TRBV19 and TRBJ2-7, is DGGITQSPKYLFRKEGQNVTLSCEQNLNHDAMYWYRQDPGQGLRLIYYSQIVNDFQKGDIAEGYSVSREKKESFPLTVTSAQKNPTAFYLCASSKSQGRHEQYFGPGTRLTVT.